Following are 11 T cell receptor beta chains from one sample sequenced in a study of T cells in Graves' hyperthyroidism and ophthalmopathy. The source material, RNA transcripts, was used to amplify TCR beta CDR3 regions. In the first-round RT-PCR of the TCR CDR3, the HTBI primer set was used. TCRdb fed the multiplex PCR reads into MiXCR, producing one record per CDR3 protein. The table records 300,000 to 500,000 distinct CDR3 sequences, over 12% of them present only once. The sequenced sample consisted of blood. These receptors were collected from a man in his fifties or sixties with Graves' ophthalmopathy.

This chain connects TRBV15 to TRBJ1-5, with D unresolved. This CDR3 region has 13 residues. Germline V gives CDR1 LNHNV, CDR2 YYDKDF (reference sequence). Trimming pared 3 bases from V and 4 bases from J, leaving 7 bases between. The CDR3 DNA reads as TGTGCCACCAGCAGCAAAGGGAATCAGCCCCAGCATTTT. As protein: CATSSKGNQPQHF.

This clonotype appeared many times. V is TRBV10-3 and J is TRBJ2-1; TRBD2 matches 9 bases. Germline trimming cut 8 bases from V and 10 bases from J; bases unmatched to any gene: 15. CDR3 size: 15 residues. CDR1 and CDR2 from the germline V gene are ENHRY and SYGVKD. CDR3 loop: CAIEKGTSFEKEQFF. Here the CDR3 DNA reads TGTGCCATCGAAAAAGGGACTAGCTTTGAAAAGGAGCAGTTCTTC.

The table lists this clonotype with many counts. The rearrangement links TRBV24-1 to TRBJ2-1, with D unresolved. The ends were cut back, 4 bases at V and 13 bases at J, with 16 bases in the middle. CDR1 and CDR2 (germline): KGHDR, SFDVKD. This CDR3 has 13 residues. The CDR3 DNA sequence: TGTGCCACCAGTGACAGAGGCGCGCGCCTACAGTTCTTC. It specifies CATSDRGARLQFF.

This clonotype showed up many times. The chain carries TRBV28 and TRBJ2-3, with 11 bases matching TRBD1. Germline CDR1 and CDR2: MDHEN and SYDVKM. Germline trimming cut 10 bases from V and 2 bases from J; bases unmatched to any gene: 20. The CDR3 is 19 amino acids. The CDR3 DNA reads TGTGCCACCTCATCCCCGGGACAGGGGGTGGTGAGGGCCACAGATACGCAGTATTTT. It is translated as CATSSPGQGVVRATDTQYF.

This clonotype was observed a few times. The rearrangement joins TRBV19 to TRBJ2-2; no clear D. This CDR3 has 13 residues. V was cut by 7 bases and J by 1 base, with 7 bases left in between. CDR1 is LNHDA, CDR2 SQIVND, per germline (reference sequence). CDR3 region: CASIGRNTGELFF. The CDR3 DNA sequence: TGTGCCAGTATCGGCAGGAACACCGGGGAGCTGTTTTTT. The whole variable domain, filled in from reference TRBV19 and TRBJ2-2, reads DGGITQSPKYLFRKEGQNVTLSCEQNLNHDAMYWYRQDPGQGLRLIYYSQIVNDFQKGDIAEGYSVSREKKESFPLTVTSAQKNPTAFYLCASIGRNTGELFFGEGSRLTVL.

In this sample, this clonotype turned up many times. This chain connects TRBV7-9 to TRBJ2-1; a possible D gene is TRBD2 (7 bases). Trimming left V 4 bases short and J 3 bases short, with 22 bases between. Germline assignment: CDR1 SEHNR and CDR2 FQNEAQ (reference sequence). The CDR3 consists of 18 residues. This CDR3 is CASSSGPYREGRYNEQFF. CDR3 bases: TGTGCCAGCAGCTCGGGGCCCTACAGGGAGGGCCGCTACAATGAGCAGTTCTTC.

This clonotype was counted a few times. The V call is TRBV6-1, the J call TRBJ2-7; D possibly uses TRBD1 or TRBD2 (5 bases each). The germline V gene encodes CDR1 MNHNS and CDR2 SASEGT. The CDR3 is 12 amino acids. V was clipped by 10 bases and J by 4 bases, with 14 bases between them. CDR3 protein: CATPGWGYEQYF. In DNA, the CDR3 is TGTGCCACCCCCGGGTGGGGGTACGAGCAGTACTTC.

This chain joins TRBV12-3 or TRBV12-4 and TRBJ1-1, with D possibly matching TRBD1 (6 bases). Trimming cost V 11 bases and J 1 base, with 11 bases left between them. This CDR3 comprises 12 residues. DNA of the CDR3: TGTGCCTCGGGGGCAGCGAACACTGAAGCTTTCTTT. Residues: CASGAANTEAFF.

There are many counts of this clonotype. The rearrangement joins TRBV28 to TRBJ2-1; no clear D gene. This CDR3 has 14 amino acids. CDR1 and CDR2 (germline): MDHEN, SYDVKM. Deletions cut 1 base from V and 7 bases from J, with 11 bases between. CDR3: CASSLFTSSNEQFF. The DNA for the CDR3 is TGTGCCAGCAGTTTATTTACTTCTAGTAATGAGCAGTTCTTC.

The V and J genes are TRBV28 and TRBJ2-2, with 13 bases identical to TRBD2. The CDR3 loop spans 18 amino acids. Germline CDR1 is MDHEN and CDR2 is SYDVKM. J gave up 1 base and V 6 bases, and 8 bases lay outside the gene matches. CDR3 in DNA: TGTGCCAGCAGGACTGGGACTAGCGGGATTTGGAACACCGGGGAGCTGTTTTTT. This gives the protein CASRTGTSGIWNTGELFF.

This clonotype appeared many times. The CDR3 sequence: CSARGGENAYNEQFF. In DNA form, the CDR3 reads TGCAGTGCTAGGGGGGGGGAGAACGCCTACAATGAGCAGTTCTTC. The chain is built from TRBV20-1 and TRBJ2-1; 7 bases line up with TRBD2. Germline V gene data show CDR1 as DFQATT and CDR2 as SNEGSKA (reference sequence). The CDR3 covers 15 residues. With 3 bases clipped from V and 2 bases from J, the junction kept 7 bases outside the gene matches.